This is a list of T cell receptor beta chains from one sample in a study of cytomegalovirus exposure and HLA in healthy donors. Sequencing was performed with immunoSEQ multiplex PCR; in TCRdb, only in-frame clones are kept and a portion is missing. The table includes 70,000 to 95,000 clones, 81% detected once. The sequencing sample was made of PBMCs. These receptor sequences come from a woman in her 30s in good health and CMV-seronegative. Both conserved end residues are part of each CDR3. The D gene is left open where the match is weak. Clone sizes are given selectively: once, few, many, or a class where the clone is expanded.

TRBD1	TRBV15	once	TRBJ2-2	CATSRVTGGGELFF	TGTGCCACCAGCAGAGTAACAGGGGGCGGGGAGCTGTTTTTT
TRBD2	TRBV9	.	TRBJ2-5	CASSVKLAGGAQYF	TGTGCCAGCAGCGTTAAACTAGCGGGAGGGGCGCAGTACTTC
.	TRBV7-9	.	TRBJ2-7	CASSSGLAGSEQYF	TGTGCCAGCAGCTCCGGGCTGGCGGGAAGCGAGCAGTACTTC
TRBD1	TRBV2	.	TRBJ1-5	CASSPQGRQPQHF	TGTGCCAGCAGCCCACAGGGGCGTCAGCCCCAGCATTTT
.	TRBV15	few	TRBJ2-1	CATSRDRGYNEQFF	TGTGCCACCAGCAGAGATCGGGGGTACAATGAGCAGTTCTTC
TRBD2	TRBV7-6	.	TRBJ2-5	CASSLGLGTSAYQETQYF	TGTGCCAGCAGCTTAGGTCTTGGGACTAGCGCGTACCAAGAGACCCAGTACTTC
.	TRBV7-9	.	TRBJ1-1	CSSSLGQSNTEAFF	TGTTCCAGCAGCCTCGGACAGTCGAACACTGAAGCTTTCTTT
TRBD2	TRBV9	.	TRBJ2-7	CASGPSAGRYEQYF	TGTGCCAGCGGACCTTCGGCCGGGAGGTACGAGCAGTACTTC
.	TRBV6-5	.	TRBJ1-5	CASSRTRSTFQPQHF	TGTGCCAGCAGTCGCACCCGATCGACATTTCAGCCCCAGCATTTT
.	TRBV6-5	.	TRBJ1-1	CASSLGLGAEAFF	TGTGCCAGCAGTTTGGGTCTGGGGGCGGAAGCTTTCTTT
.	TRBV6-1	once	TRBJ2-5	CASSEVRRAAEYF	TGTGCCAGCAGTGAAGTGCGTCGCGCGGCGGAGTACTTC
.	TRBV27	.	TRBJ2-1	CASRPRVSSYNEQFF	TGTGCCAGCAGGCCTCGGGTTAGCTCCTACAATGAGCAGTTCTTC
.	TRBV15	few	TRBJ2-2	CATSRDPQGTGELFF	TGTGCCACCAGCAGAGATCCCCAGGGCACCGGGGAGCTGTTTTTT
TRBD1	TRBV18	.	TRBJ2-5	CASSPPGQGMETQYF	TGTGCCAGCTCACCACCAGGACAGGGGATGGAGACCCAGTACTTC
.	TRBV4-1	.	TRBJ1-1	CASSLVRGNSEAFF	TGCGCCAGCAGCCTCGTAAGGGGGAACAGTGAAGCTTTCTTT
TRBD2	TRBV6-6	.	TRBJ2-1	CASRTPGLAGNNEQFF	TGTGCCAGCAGAACACCGGGACTAGCGGGGAACAATGAGCAGTTCTTC
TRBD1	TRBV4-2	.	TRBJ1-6	CASSQDTGTGEGSYNSPLHF	TGTGCCAGCAGCCAAGATACGGGGACAGGGGAAGGCTCCTATAATTCACCCCTCCACTTT